This passage covers 15 T cell receptor beta chains from one sample sequenced in a study of blood T cell repertoires in COVID-19. Clones were read by immunoSEQ multiplex PCR, and TCRdb kept only the in-frame ones, dropping some. The data hold hundreds of thousands of clones, with approximately 88% observed a single time. The sample taken for sequencing was PBMCs or T cells enriched from blood (not recorded which). All receptors come from a man between 60 and 75 years old who had recovered from COVID-19.

V is TRBV7-9 and J is TRBJ1-1, with D perhaps matching TRBD1 (5 bases). Per germline, CDR1 SEHNR and CDR2 FQNEAQ (reference sequence). V was trimmed by 1 base and J by 1 base, leaving 10 bases between them. The CDR3 extends over 15 amino acids. The CDR3: CASSLEGHPNTEAFF. CDR3 bases: TGTGCCAGCAGCTTAGAAGGACACCCGAACACTGAAGCTTTCTTT.

This clone showed up just once. The V call is TRBV10-1, the J call TRBJ2-3, with 11 bases identical to TRBD2. The CDR3 runs 18 residues. The V and J ends lost 9 bases and 1 base, in that order; junction bases with no gene match: 15. Germline-derived CDR1 and CDR2 are WNHNN and SYGVQD (reference sequence). This CDR3 is CARKQGLAGQKCTDTQYF. The CDR3 nucleotides read TGCGCCAGGAAACAAGGACTAGCGGGCCAAAAATGCACAGATACGCAGTATTTT.

In the case of this clone: Different DNA sequences within this sample yield the same CDR3. The chain recombines TRBV7-9 with TRBJ2-7; the D is unclear. Germline CDR1 is SEHNR and CDR2 is FQNEAQ (reference sequence). This CDR3 is built from 14 residues. The V end lost 1 base, the J end lost 0 bases, and 7 bases lay between the germline ends. As DNA, the CDR3 is TGTGCCAGCAGCTTAGGGGCAAGCTCCTACGAGCAGTACTTC. The encoded protein is CASSLGASSYEQYF.

The J gene is TRBJ2-3, the V gene TRBV28; 8 bases fit TRBD1. The CDR3 extends over 14 amino acids. From germline, CDR1 is MDHEN and CDR2 SYDVKM. Losses at the gene ends were 6 bases for V and 5 bases for J; bases not matched to a gene: 7. In DNA form, the CDR3 reads TGTGCCAGCAGCGCCACAGGGGGTAGAGATACGCAGTATTTT. This sequence encodes CASSATGGRDTQYF.

The J gene is TRBJ2-5, the V gene TRBV5-1; no clear D. V was cut by 1 base and J by 4 bases, with 11 bases left in between. Germline V lookup: CDR1 SGHRS, CDR2 YFSETQ. This CDR3 spans 14 amino acids. The CDR3 protein is CASSLSPSGETQYF. CDR3 nucleotide sequence: TGCGCCAGCAGCTTGTCCCCTTCGGGAGAGACCCAGTACTTC. The full variable domain, its missing parts supplied by reference TRBV5-1 and TRBJ2-5, is KAGVTQTPRYLIKTRGQQVTLSCSPISGHRSVSWYQQTPGQGLQFLFEYFSETQRNKGNFPGRFSGRQFSNSRSEMNVSTLELGDSALYLCASSLSPSGETQYFGPGTRLLVL.

V gene TRBV29-1 combines with J gene TRBJ2-5; 7 nucleotides line up with TRBD1. The CDR3 totals 13 residues. Germline CDR1 is SQVTM and CDR2 is ANQGSEA. With 7 bases clipped from V and 0 bases from J, the junction kept 5 bases outside the gene matches. The CDR3 protein is CSAFGTDQETQYF. The CDR3 DNA is TGCAGCGCTTTTGGGACAGACCAAGAGACCCAGTACTTC.

Only one count was recorded for this clone. The chain recombines TRBV29-1 with TRBJ2-4; perhaps TRBD2 as D (7 bases). The germline V gene has CDR1 SQVTM and CDR2 ANQGSEA. The V gene lost 2 bases and the J gene lost 8 bases, with 16 bases spanning the gap. This CDR3 region has 14 residues. This CDR3 reads CSVELGGALDIQYF. The CDR3, as DNA: TGCAGCGTTGAACTAGGGGGGGCGCTGGACATTCAGTACTTC.

This chain uses TRBV19 with TRBJ2-2, with D possibly matching TRBD1 (5 bases). CDR3 length equals 14 residues. V was pared by 5 bases and J by 4 bases, with 11 bases between. Germline CDR1 and CDR2: LNHDA and SQIVND (reference sequence). The CDR3 region has the DNA TGTGCCAGTAGTTCCAGACAGCTCACCGGGGAGCTGTTTTTT. This encodes CASSSRQLTGELFF.

The chain joins TRBV5-1 to TRBJ1-1, with a tentative D call TRBD1 (5 bases). Germline loops: CDR1 SGHRS, CDR2 YFSETQ. V dropped 0 bases and J dropped 1 base, with 10 bases sitting between them. The length of the CDR3 is 15 residues. DNA of the CDR3: TGCGCCAGCAGCTTGGTTGGACAAGCGAACACTGAAGCTTTCTTT. It codes for CASSLVGQANTEAFF. Full variable domain (missing parts from reference TRBV5-1 and TRBJ1-1): KAGVTQTPRYLIKTRGQQVTLSCSPISGHRSVSWYQQTPGQGLQFLFEYFSETQRNKGNFPGRFSGRQFSNSRSEMNVSTLELGDSALYLCASSLVGQANTEAFFGQGTRLTVV.

The chain joins TRBV10-2 to TRBJ1-2; the D gene is possibly TRBD1 (6 bases). The CDR3 contains 19 residues. Germline V lookup: CDR1 WSHSY, CDR2 SAAADI. Deletions cut 4 bases from V and 4 bases from J, with 28 bases between. CDR3 region: CASSVGAGIQPRLGYGYTF. The CDR3 DNA reads TGCGCCAGCAGTGTGGGGGCCGGGATCCAACCTCGTTTGGGCTATGGCTACACCTTC.

This rearrangement joins TRBV18 to TRBJ1-1; TRBD1 aligns across 9 bases. Germline V gene data show CDR1 as KGHSH and CDR2 as LQKENI. The CDR3 length is 16 residues. V lost 6 bases and J lost 1; bases outside the gene matches: 9. In DNA, the CDR3 is TGTGCCAGCTCCGGAAACCGGGACAGGGAGAACACTGAAGCTTTCTTT. Translation gives CASSGNRDRENTEAFF.

The count of this clone is one. J is TRBJ1-5 and V is TRBV4-1; 9 bases agree with TRBD1. This CDR3 spans 15 amino acids. Germline CDR1 MGHRA, CDR2 YSYEKL. V shed 2 bases and J 6 bases; nucleotides not matched to a gene: 5. CDR3 DNA: TGCGCCAGCAGCCAAAACAGGGGGCTCAGTCAGCCCCAGCATTTT. This encodes CASSQNRGLSQPQHF.

The chain is built from TRBV5-1 and TRBJ2-5; 8 positions agree with TRBD1. CDR3 length equals 14 residues. The germline V gene has CDR1 SGHRS and CDR2 YFSETQ. V gave up 1 base and J gave up 1 base; unmatched junction bases: 0. The CDR3 nucleotides read TGCGCCAGCAGCTTGCAGGGGGCCCAAGAGACCCAGTACTTC. Translation gives CASSLQGAQETQYF.

The chain uses TRBV27 and TRBJ1-2; 11 nucleotides match TRBD1. The ends lost 8 bases at V and 6 bases at J; junction bases unmatched: 11. The CDR3 contains 15 residues. CDR1 is MNHEY and CDR2 is SMNVEV in the germline V gene (reference sequence). The CDR3 reads CASAGTGGFSDGYTF. CDR3 sequence (DNA): TGTGCCAGCGCCGGGACAGGGGGATTTAGCGATGGCTACACCTTC.

This clone was counted a few times. This sequence joins TRBV2 and TRBJ2-7, with TRBD2 as a possible D gene (5 bases). The CDR3 spans 14 residues. V was cut by 7 bases and J by 9 bases, with 22 bases left in between. Per germline, CDR1 SNHLY and CDR2 FYNNEI. Here the CDR3 reads CASTSPGKAWGQYF. In DNA form, the CDR3 reads TGTGCCAGCACTTCGCCGGGGAAGGCCTGGGGGCAGTACTTC.